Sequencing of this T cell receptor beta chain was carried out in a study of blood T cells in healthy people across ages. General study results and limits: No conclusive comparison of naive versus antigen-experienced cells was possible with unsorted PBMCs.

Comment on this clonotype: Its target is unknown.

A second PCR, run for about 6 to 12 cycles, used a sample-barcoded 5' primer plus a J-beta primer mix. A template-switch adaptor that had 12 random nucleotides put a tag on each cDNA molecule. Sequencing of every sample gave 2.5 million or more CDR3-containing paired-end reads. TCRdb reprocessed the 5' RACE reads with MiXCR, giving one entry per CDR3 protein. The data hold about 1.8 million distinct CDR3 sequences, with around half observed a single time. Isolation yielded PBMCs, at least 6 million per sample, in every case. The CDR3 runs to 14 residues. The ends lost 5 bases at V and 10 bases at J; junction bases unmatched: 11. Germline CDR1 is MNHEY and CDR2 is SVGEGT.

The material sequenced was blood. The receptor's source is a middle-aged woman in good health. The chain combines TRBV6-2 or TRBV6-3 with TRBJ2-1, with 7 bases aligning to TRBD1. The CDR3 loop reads CASSPGGQAGEQFF. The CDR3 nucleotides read TGTGCCAGCAGTCCCGGAGGACAGGCCGGAGAGCAGTTCTTC.